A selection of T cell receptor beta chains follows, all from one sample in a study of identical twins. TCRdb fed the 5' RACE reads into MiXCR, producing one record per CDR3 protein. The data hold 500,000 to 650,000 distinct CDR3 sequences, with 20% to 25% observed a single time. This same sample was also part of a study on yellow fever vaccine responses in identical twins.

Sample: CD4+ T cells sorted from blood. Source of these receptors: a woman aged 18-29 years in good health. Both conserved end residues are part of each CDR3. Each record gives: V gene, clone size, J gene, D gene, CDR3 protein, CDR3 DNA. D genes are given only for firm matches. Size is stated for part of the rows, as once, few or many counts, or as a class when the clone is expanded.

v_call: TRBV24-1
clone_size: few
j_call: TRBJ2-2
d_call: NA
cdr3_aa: CATSYRTGELFF
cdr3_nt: TGTGCCACCAGTTATCGTACCGGGGAGCTGTTTTTT

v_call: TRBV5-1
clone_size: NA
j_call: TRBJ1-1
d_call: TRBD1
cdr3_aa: CASSWTGVEGTEAFF
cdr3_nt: TGCGCCAGCAGCTGGACAGGGGTTGAGGGCACTGAAGCTTTCTTT

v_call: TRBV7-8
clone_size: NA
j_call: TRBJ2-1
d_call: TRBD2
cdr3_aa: CASSLVSAAGGSYNEQFF
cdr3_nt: TGTGCCAGCAGCTTAGTCAGCGCTGCGGGAGGTTCCTACAATGAGCAGTTCTTC

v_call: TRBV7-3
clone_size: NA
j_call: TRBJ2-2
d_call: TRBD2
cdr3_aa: CASTSTSVNTGELFF
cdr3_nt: TGTGCCAGCACCTCAACTAGCGTGAACACCGGGGAGCTGTTTTTT

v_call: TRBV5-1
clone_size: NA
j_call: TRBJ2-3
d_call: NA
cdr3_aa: CASSLVGVTDTQYF
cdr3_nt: TGCGCCAGCAGCTTAGTAGGGGTCACAGATACGCAGTATTTT

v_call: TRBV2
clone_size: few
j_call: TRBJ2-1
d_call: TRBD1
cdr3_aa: CASSVRDRGLWQFF
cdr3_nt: TGTGCCAGCAGTGTCCGGGACAGGGGGCTATGGCAGTTCTTC

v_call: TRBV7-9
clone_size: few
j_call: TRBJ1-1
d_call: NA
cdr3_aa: CASSFSDYTEAFF
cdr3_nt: TGTGCCAGCAGCTTTTCGGACTACACTGAAGCTTTCTTT

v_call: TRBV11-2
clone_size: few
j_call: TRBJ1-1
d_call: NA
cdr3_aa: CASNLLAEAFF
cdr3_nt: TGTGCCAGCAACCTGTTAGCTGAAGCTTTCTTT

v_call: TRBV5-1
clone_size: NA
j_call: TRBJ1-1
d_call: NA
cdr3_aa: CASSLNRENTEAFF
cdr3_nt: TGCGCCAGCAGCTTGAACAGGGAGAACACTGAAGCTTTCTTT

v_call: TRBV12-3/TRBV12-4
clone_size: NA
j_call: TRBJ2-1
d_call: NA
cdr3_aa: CASSPLLTSSNEQFF
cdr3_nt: TGTGCCAGCAGTCCCCTACTTACTAGCAGCAATGAGCAGTTCTTC